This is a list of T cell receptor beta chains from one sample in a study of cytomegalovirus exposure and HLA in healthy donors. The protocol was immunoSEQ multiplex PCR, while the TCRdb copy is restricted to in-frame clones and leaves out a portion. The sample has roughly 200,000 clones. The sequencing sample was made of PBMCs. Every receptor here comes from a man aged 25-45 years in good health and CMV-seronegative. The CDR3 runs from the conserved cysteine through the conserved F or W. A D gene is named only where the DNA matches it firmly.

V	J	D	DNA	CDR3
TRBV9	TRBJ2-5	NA	TGTGCCAGCAGCCCCAATAGCCCGGGGACCCAGTACTTC	CASSPNSPGTQYF
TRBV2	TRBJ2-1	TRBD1	TGTGCCAGCTCGAACCGACAGGGGTTCTTC	CASSNRQGFF
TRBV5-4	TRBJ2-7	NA	TGTGCCAGCAGCTTGATAGCTGGGGCTTACGAGCAGTACTTC	CASSLIAGAYEQYF
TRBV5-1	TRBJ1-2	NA	TGCGCCAGCAGCTTGGGGGGCACGGCAGCAGATGGCTACACCTTC	CASSLGGTAADGYTF
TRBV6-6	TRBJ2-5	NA	TGTGCCAGCAGTTACAGTACAACCCAAGAGACCCAGTACTTC	CASSYSTTQETQYF
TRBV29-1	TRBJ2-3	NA	TGCAGCGTTCATCTCCAGGGAAGTGGTTTTGGCACAGATACGCAGTATTTT	CSVHLQGSGFGTDTQYF
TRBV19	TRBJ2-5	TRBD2	TGTGCCAGTAGTACGCAGTCTAGCGGGGGGGCCGGGGAGACCCAGTACTTC	CASSTQSSGGAGETQYF
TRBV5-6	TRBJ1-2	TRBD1	TGTGCCAGCAGCTTAGGCTTGACAGGGCCCTATGGCTACACCTTC	CASSLGLTGPYGYTF
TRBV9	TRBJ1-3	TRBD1	TGTGCCAGCAGCGTAGGCCCCCTACTCACAGGGGGCGCTGGAAACACCATATATTTT	CASSVGPLLTGGAGNTIYF
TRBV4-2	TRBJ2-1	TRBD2	TGTGCCAGCAGCCAAGATGTGGGACTAGCGGGAGAGCAGTTCTTC	CASSQDVGLAGEQFF
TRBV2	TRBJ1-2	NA	TGTGCCAGCAGTGAAAGTGGGCCAGGAAAATATGGCTACACCTTC	CASSESGPGKYGYTF
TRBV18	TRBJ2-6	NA	TGTGCCAGCCAAGACCGCGCGGCCCCTGGGGCCAACGTCCTGACTTTC	CASQDRAAPGANVLTF
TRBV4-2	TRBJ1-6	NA	TGTGCCAGCAGCCAAGATTATCCAGGAACCTATAATTCACCCCTCCACTTT	CASSQDYPGTYNSPLHF
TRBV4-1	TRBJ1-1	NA	TGCGCCAGCAGCCAAGCGAAGTTAAGAGCGAACACTGAAGCTTTCTTT	CASSQAKLRANTEAFF
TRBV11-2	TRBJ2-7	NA	TGTGCCAGCAGCTCAGCCGACAGGTACGAGCAGTACTTC	CASSSADRYEQYF
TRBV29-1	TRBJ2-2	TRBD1	TGCAGCGTTGAAGGGACAGGGACCACCGGGGAGCTGTTTTTT	CSVEGTGTTGELFF
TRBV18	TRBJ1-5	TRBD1	TGTGCCAGCTCACCACGTTCGACAGGGAGGCTTAATCAGCCCCAGCATTTT	CASSPRSTGRLNQPQHF
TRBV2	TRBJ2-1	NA	TGTGCCAGCACTGCCGGGACTCCCCTCTCCAATGAGCAGTTCTTC	CASTAGTPLSNEQFF
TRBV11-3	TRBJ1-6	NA	TGTGCCAGCAGCTTACAGGGTCTTAATTCACCCCTCCACTTT	CASSLQGLNSPLHF
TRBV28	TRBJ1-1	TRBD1	TGTGCCAGCAGCCGTATGGACCGGGACAGGGGTACTGAAGCTTTCTTT	CASSRMDRDRGTEAFF
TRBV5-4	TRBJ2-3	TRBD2	TGTGCCAGCAGCTCCCGGACTAGCGGGACTACAGATACGCAGTATTTT	CASSSRTSGTTDTQYF
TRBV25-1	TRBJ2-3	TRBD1	TGTGCCAGCAGTGGAATTTCCCGGGACAGGGCCTCAGATACGCAGTATTTT	CASSGISRDRASDTQYF
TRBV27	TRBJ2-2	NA	TGTGCCAGCAACCCCCAGGGAGGAACCGGGGAGCTGTTTTTT	CASNPQGGTGELFF
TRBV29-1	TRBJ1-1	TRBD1	TGCAGCGTTGAAGTACAGGTGGACAGGGTGAACACTGAAGCTTTCTTT	CSVEVQVDRVNTEAFF
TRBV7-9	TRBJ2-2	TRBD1	TGTGCCAGCAGCAACCTGGACAGGTATTCGAACACCGGGGAGCTGTTTTTT	CASSNLDRYSNTGELFF
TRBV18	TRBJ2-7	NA	TGTGCCAGCTCACCGGCAGGGTGGTTGGACGAGCAGTACTTC	CASSPAGWLDEQYF
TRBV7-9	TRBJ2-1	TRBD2	TGTGCCAGCAGCTTAGGTCCCGGACTAGCAGGTGAGCAGTTCTTC	CASSLGPGLAGEQFF
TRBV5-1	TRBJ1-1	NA	TGCGCCAGCAGCTTCGGACAGATGAACACTGAAGCTTTCTTT	CASSFGQMNTEAFF
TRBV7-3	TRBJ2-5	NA	TGTGCCAGCAGGGAGACAGGGAGGACAGAGACCCAGTACTTC	CASRETGRTETQYF
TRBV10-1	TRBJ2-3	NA	TGCGCCAGCAGTGAGTCGTACGGGAAGGGCATAGATACGCAGTATTTT	CASSESYGKGIDTQYF
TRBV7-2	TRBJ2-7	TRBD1	TGTGCCAGCAGCCCAGGACAGGGCTACGAGCAGTACTTC	CASSPGQGYEQYF
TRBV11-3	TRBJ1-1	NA	TGTGCCAGCAGCTTAGTGGCAGGGGTCAACACTGAAGCTTTCTTT	CASSLVAGVNTEAFF
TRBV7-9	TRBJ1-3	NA	TGTGCCAGCAGCCCTCCCGGAGGGACTTCTGGAAACACCATATATTTT	CASSPPGGTSGNTIYF
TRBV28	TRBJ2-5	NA	TGTGCCAGCCCCCCGGGGGGACATAACTACCAAGAGACCCAGTACTTC	CASPPGGHNYQETQYF
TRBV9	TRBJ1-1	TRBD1	TGTGCCAGCAGCGAGCCTGTGGGACAGGGTTCGACTGAAGCTTTCTTT	CASSEPVGQGSTEAFF